This T cell receptor beta chain was recorded in a study of control samples from healthy donors and cancer patients. This CDR3 spans 15 amino acids. V lost 4 bases to trimming and J lost 3 bases; unmatched junction nucleotides: 9. Looked up from germline, CDR1 is SQVTM and CDR2 is ANQGSEA. Clones were read by immunoSEQ multiplex PCR, and TCRdb kept only the in-frame ones, dropping some. The top ten hold under 7.5% of the sample, which has some 74,000 clones, about 88% seen once. The TCR originated in a woman in her forties or fifties in good health. This chain connects TRBV29-1 to TRBJ2-3; 8 bases fit TRBD2. The specimen sequenced was blood. CDR3 sequence: CSVARGGRRTDTQYF. The CDR3 nucleotides read TGCAGCGTTGCCCGGGGGGGGCGCAGGACAGATACGCAGTATTTT.